Listed here are 19 T cell receptor beta chains from one sample, sequenced in a study of T cell changes during pregnancy in multiple sclerosis. Measured with immunoSEQ multiplex PCR; TCRdb has only the in-frame clones, and not every one. Of around 65,000 clones listed, about 88% are singletons. The material was peripheral blood, obtained in the first trimester of pregnancy. The receptors come from a female donor in good health, enrolled as a control in a pregnancy study.

The chain is built from TRBV5-4 and TRBJ1-2; D not resolved. Germline-derived CDR1 and CDR2 are SGHNT and YYREEE (reference sequence). The CDR3 extends over 15 amino acids. V lost 3 bases, J lost 0 bases, and 12 bases lay in between. CDR3 in amino acids: CASSSPRGANYGYTF. In DNA, the CDR3 is TGTGCCAGCAGCTCTCCGAGAGGAGCTAACTATGGCTACACCTTC.

V usage is TRBV30 and J usage is TRBJ2-2; 7 bases agree with TRBD2. CDR1 GTSNPN and CDR2 SVGIG come from the germline V gene (reference sequence). The CDR3 length is 16 residues. V lost 2 bases, J lost 3 bases, and 9 bases stayed unmatched. The CDR3: CAWSFPASGDTGELFF. For the CDR3, the DNA is TGTGCCTGGAGTTTCCCGGCTAGCGGAGACACCGGGGAGCTGTTTTTT.

This clone was counted a single time. The chain has TRBV2 and TRBJ2-1; D gene unclear. The CDR3 has 10 residues. Germline CDR1 reads SNHLY; CDR2 reads FYNNEI. The V end lost 6 bases, the J end lost 14 bases, and 11 bases lay between the germline ends. The CDR3 sequence is CASRRPEEFF. CDR3 DNA sequence: TGTGCCAGCAGGAGGCCAGAGGAGTTCTTC.

The V call is TRBV5-4, the J call TRBJ2-7; 9 bases map to TRBD2. CDR1 is SGHNT, CDR2 YYREEE, per germline (reference sequence). The J segment lost 12 bases and the V segment lost 4 bases, leaving 11 bases of the junction unmatched. This CDR3 has 13 residues. The chain's CDR3 is CASSTGLALERYF. The DNA of the CDR3 is TGTGCCAGCAGCACCGGACTAGCGCTCGAACGGTACTTC.

The rearrangement links TRBV5-1 to TRBJ2-7; D is possibly TRBD2 (7 bases). The germline V and J ends were trimmed by 4 bases and 3 bases, with 14 bases remaining between them. The CDR3 consists of 14 residues. CDR1 is SGHRS, CDR2 YFSETQ, per germline. This CDR3 reads CASSGGGRGYEQYF. The CDR3 nucleotides are TGCGCCAGCAGCGGGGGGGGGCGCGGCTACGAGCAGTACTTC. Full variable domain (missing parts from reference TRBV5-1 and TRBJ2-7): KAGVTQTPRYLIKTRGQQVTLSCSPISGHRSVSWYQQTPGQGLQFLFEYFSETQRNKGNFPGRFSGRQFSNSRSEMNVSTLELGDSALYLCASSGGGRGYEQYFGPGTRLTVT.

This chain connects TRBV9 to TRBJ1-2, with 7 positions matching TRBD1. The CDR3 is made up of 15 amino acids. CDR1 is SGDLS and CDR2 is YYNGEE in the germline V gene. V shed 0 bases and J 1 base; nucleotides not matched to a gene: 3. Written as DNA, the CDR3 is TGTGCCAGCAGCGTAGGGACAGGACTTAACTATGGCTACACCTTC. It codes for CASSVGTGLNYGYTF.

The V and J genes are TRBV19 and TRBJ1-2; D not resolved. V shed 3 bases and J shed 3 bases, with 14 bases lying between them. This CDR3 is built from 15 residues. The germline gives CDR1 LNHDA, CDR2 SQIVND (reference sequence). The CDR3 bases are TGTGCCAGTAGTATCGGACGAACCGGGGACTATGGCTACACCTTC. This sequence encodes CASSIGRTGDYGYTF. The entire variable domain, with the rest obtained from reference TRBV19 and TRBJ1-2, is as follows: DGGITQSPKYLFRKEGQNVTLSCEQNLNHDAMYWYRQDPGQGLRLIYYSQIVNDFQKGDIAEGYSVSREKKESFPLTVTSAQKNPTAFYLCASSIGRTGDYGYTFGSGTRLTVV.

The V and J genes are TRBV5-1 and TRBJ2-1; D not resolved. This CDR3 comprises 16 residues. The V end lost 0 bases, the J end lost 8 bases, and 18 bases lay between the germline ends. Germline V lookup: CDR1 SGHRS, CDR2 YFSETQ. The DNA for the CDR3 is TGCGCCAGCAGCTTGGCCGGTGGCCTACAGTCGGATGAGCAGTTCTTC. Amino acids: CASSLAGGLQSDEQFF.

The chain combines TRBV6-5 with TRBJ2-5, with TRBD1 matching over 8 bases. CDR1 and CDR2 from the germline V gene are MNHEY and SVGAGI. V shed 6 bases and J 6 bases; nucleotides not matched to a gene: 9. This CDR3 spans 14 amino acids. CDR3 DNA: TGTGCCAGCAGCCTGGACAGGGTGGTGCAGACCCAGTACTTC. Its translation: CASSLDRVVQTQYF.

This chain uses TRBV2 with TRBJ1-5, with a possible D match to TRBD1 (5 bases). From germline, CDR1 is SNHLY and CDR2 FYNNEI. The V and J ends lost 5 bases and 3 bases respectively, with 14 bases between them. CDR3 size: 15 residues. The CDR3 DNA is TGTGCCAGCAGTCTCAGGGTTGGGAACAATCAGCCCCAGCATTTT. This encodes CASSLRVGNNQPQHF.

The sample holds a few counts of this clone. V gene TRBV27 combines with J gene TRBJ1-2; 8 bases align to TRBD1. The CDR3 length is 16 residues. Trimming at V came to 4 bases and at J to 0 bases, leaving 7 bases not matched to a gene. The V gene's germline CDR1 is MNHEY and CDR2 SMNVEV (reference sequence). The CDR3 here is CASSSFLGQANYGYTF. The CDR3 coding sequence is TGTGCCAGCAGTTCGTTTCTGGGACAGGCTAACTATGGCTACACCTTC.

The chain employs TRBV4-3 and TRBJ2-1; 9 bases map to TRBD2. The V and J ends lost 4 bases and 7 bases, in that order; junction bases with no gene match: 11. Germline assignment: CDR1 LGHNA and CDR2 YSLEER. The CDR3 is 16 amino acids. The CDR3: CASSRALAGNRNEQFF. The CDR3 DNA follows: TGCGCCAGCAGCCGCGCGCTAGCGGGAAATCGGAATGAGCAGTTCTTC.

The CDR3 sequence is CASSVLSDRPYGYTF. In DNA, the CDR3 is TGTGCCAGCAGCGTACTCTCGGACAGGCCCTATGGCTACACCTTC. The rearrangement joins TRBV9 to TRBJ1-2; 7 bases fit TRBD1. V dropped 1 base and J dropped 4; count of bases not matched to a gene: 7. Germline CDR1 reads SGDLS; CDR2 reads YYNGEE. CDR3 length: 15 amino acids.

V is TRBV7-8 and J is TRBJ1-1, with 7 bases aligning to TRBD1. V was clipped by 6 bases and J by 0 bases; unmatched bases: 7. The length of the CDR3 is 15 residues. Per germline, CDR1 SGHVS and CDR2 FQNEAQ. The DNA for the CDR3 is TGTGCCAGCAGACCCAGGGACAGCTTGAACACTGAAGCTTTCTTT. It specifies CASRPRDSLNTEAFF.

The chain carries TRBV13 and TRBJ2-2, with 9 bases identical to TRBD1. The CDR3 spans 16 residues. Germline CDR1 is PRHDT and CDR2 is FYEKMQ (reference sequence). V trimming: 5 bases; J trimming: 0 bases; junction bases outside the gene matches: 4. CDR3 residues: CASSLDRGTNTGELFF. CDR3 bases: TGTGCCAGCAGCCTGGACAGGGGTACGAACACCGGGGAGCTGTTTTTT.

The V call is TRBV7-9, the J call TRBJ2-1; the D is unclear. Looked up from germline, CDR1 is SEHNR and CDR2 is FQNEAQ (reference sequence). The V and J ends lost 3 bases and 8 bases respectively, with 11 bases between them. This CDR3 has 13 amino acids. This CDR3 is CASSFSNEDEQFF. As DNA, the CDR3 is TGTGCCAGCAGCTTCTCGAATGAGGATGAGCAGTTCTTC. The full variable domain, completed using reference TRBV7-9 and TRBJ2-1, is DTGVSQNPRHKITKRGQNVTFRCDPISEHNRLYWYRQTLGQGPEFLTYFQNEAQLEKSRLLSDRFSAERPKGSFSTLEIQRTEQGDSAMYLCASSFSNEDEQFFGPGTRLTVL.

In its sample, this clone was seen once. The chain links TRBV29-1 to TRBJ1-5; TRBD1 matches 11 bases. The CDR3 extends over 14 amino acids. V was clipped by 6 bases and J by 7 bases; unmatched bases: 8. Germline CDR1 reads SQVTM; CDR2 reads ANQGSEA. This chain's CDR3 is CSVRTGGIGQPQHF. Written as DNA, the CDR3 is TGCAGCGTCCGGACAGGGGGCATTGGACAGCCCCAGCATTTT.

The V call is TRBV19, the J call TRBJ2-6; 8 bases map to TRBD1. The trim removed 4 bases at V and 2 bases at J, leaving 1 base unmatched. The CDR3 totals 15 residues. Per the germline V gene, CDR1 is LNHDA and CDR2 is SQIVND (reference sequence). CDR3 coding DNA: TGTGCCAGTAGTACGACAGGGGCTGGGGCCAACGTCCTGACTTTC. Amino acid sequence: CASSTTGAGANVLTF.

This chain uses TRBV30 with TRBJ1-5, with TRBD1 matching 12 bases. V shed 4 bases, J shed 8 bases, and the junction held 12 bases outside the gene matches. The germline gives CDR1 GTSNPN, CDR2 SVGIG (reference sequence). The CDR3 consists of 16 residues. In DNA form, the CDR3 reads TGTGCCTGGACGCCGGGCCGGGACAGGGGGCTTAAGCCCCAGCATTTT. It is translated as CAWTPGRDRGLKPQHF.